This T cell receptor (beta chain) was documented in a study of T-cell memory formation after mild COVID-19. MiXCR, run by TCRdb on the 5' RACE reads, gives a single entry per CDR3 protein. The sample has fewer than 650,000 distinct CDR3 sequences, about 22% seen once. V lost 7 bases to trimming and J lost 6 bases, with 14 bases between them. Germline CDR1 reads KGHDR; CDR2 reads SFDVKD. The CDR3 is 13 amino acids. V and J are TRBV24-1 and TRBJ1-2; D unclear. The specimen sequenced was PBMCs or a T cell subset sorted from them (not recorded which). The TCR was taken from an adult woman who had mild COVID-19 (a few samples of this study predate the infection). Cell type and time point are not known. The DNA for the CDR3 is TGTGCCACCAGCGCCCGGCCAGTAGATGGCTACACCTTC. Translation: CATSARPVDGYTF.